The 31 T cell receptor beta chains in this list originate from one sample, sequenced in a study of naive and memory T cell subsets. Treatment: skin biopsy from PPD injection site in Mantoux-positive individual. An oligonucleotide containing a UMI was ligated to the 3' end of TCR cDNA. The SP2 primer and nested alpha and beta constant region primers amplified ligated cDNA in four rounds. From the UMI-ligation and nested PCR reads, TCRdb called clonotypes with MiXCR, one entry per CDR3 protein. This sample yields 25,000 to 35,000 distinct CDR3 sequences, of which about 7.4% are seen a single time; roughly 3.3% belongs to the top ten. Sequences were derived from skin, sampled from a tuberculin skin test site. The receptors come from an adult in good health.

CDR3 protein: CASSIDPLAGVDTQYF. CDR3 bases: TGTGCCAGCAGCATTGATCCTCTAGCGGGGGTAGATACGCAGTATTTT. The rearrangement uses TRBV5-6 and TRBJ2-3, with 10 bases fitting TRBD2. CDR1 SGHDT and CDR2 YYEEEE come from the germline V gene. The CDR3 is 16 amino acids. V gave up 4 bases and J gave up 5 bases; unmatched junction bases: 10.

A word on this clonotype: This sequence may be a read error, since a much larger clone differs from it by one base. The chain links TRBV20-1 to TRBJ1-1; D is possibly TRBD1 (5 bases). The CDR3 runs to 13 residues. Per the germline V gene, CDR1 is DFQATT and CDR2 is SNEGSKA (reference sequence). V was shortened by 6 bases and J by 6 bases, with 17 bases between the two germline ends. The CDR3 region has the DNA TGCAGTGCGGTCAGCGGGGGGAAGCCTGAAGCTTTCTTT. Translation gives CSAVSGGKPEAFF.

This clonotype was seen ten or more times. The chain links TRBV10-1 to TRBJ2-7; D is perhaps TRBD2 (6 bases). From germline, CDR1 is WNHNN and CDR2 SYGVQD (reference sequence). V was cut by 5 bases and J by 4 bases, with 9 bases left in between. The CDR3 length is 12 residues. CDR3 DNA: TGCGCCAGCAGTCCGAGCGGGTACGAGCAGTACTTC. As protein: CASSPSGYEQYF.

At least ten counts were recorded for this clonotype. CDR3 coding DNA: TGCGCCAGCAGCTTGTTTTCTAGCGAGGGTGAGACCCAGTACTTC. Amino acids: CASSLFSSEGETQYF. V usage is TRBV5-1 and J usage is TRBJ2-5; the D gene is possibly TRBD2 (6 bases). V lost 1 base, J lost 5 bases, and 15 bases lay in between. Germline loops: CDR1 SGHRS, CDR2 YFSETQ. This CDR3 has 15 residues.

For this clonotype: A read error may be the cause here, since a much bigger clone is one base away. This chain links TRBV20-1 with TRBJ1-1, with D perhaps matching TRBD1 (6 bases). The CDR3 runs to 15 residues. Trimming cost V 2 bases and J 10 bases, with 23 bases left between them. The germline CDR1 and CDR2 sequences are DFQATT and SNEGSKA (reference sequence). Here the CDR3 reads CSARPLGGGRSVAFF. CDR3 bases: TGCAGTGCTAGACCGTTGGGGGGGGGGCGGTCTGTAGCTTTCTTT.

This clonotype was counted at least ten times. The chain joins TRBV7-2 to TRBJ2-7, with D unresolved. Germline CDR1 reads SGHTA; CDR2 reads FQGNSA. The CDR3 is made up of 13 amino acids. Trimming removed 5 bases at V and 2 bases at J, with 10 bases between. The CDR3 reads CASSITVTYEQYF. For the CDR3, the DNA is TGTGCCAGCAGCATCACCGTTACCTACGAGCAGTACTTC.

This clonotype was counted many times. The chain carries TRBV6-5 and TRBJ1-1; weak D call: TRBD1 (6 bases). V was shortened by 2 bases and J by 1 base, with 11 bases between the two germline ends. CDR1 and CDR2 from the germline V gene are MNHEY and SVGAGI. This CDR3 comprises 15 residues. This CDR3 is CASSYRTAKNTEAFF. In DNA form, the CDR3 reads TGTGCCAGCAGTTACCGGACAGCCAAGAACACTGAAGCTTTCTTT.

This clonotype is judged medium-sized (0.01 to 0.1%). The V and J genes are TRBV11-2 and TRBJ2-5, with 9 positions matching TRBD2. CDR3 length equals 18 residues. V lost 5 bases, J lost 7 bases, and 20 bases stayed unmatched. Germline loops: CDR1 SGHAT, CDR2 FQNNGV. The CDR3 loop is CASSQGRGGASGVGTQYF. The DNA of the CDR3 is TGTGCCAGCAGCCAGGGGCGCGGGGGGGCCTCTGGCGTAGGGACCCAGTACTTC.

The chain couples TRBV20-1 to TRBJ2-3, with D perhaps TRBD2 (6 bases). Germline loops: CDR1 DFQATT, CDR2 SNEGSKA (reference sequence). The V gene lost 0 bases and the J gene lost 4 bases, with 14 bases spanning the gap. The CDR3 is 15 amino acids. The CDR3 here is CSARDGGIIADTQYF. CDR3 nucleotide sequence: TGCAGTGCTAGAGATGGGGGGATAATAGCAGATACGCAGTATTTT.

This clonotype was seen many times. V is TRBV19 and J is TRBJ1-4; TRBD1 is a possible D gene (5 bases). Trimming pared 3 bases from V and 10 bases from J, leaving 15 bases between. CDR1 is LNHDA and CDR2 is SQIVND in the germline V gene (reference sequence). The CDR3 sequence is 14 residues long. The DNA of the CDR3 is TGTGCCAGTAGTATCACCCAGGGAAGCCGAAAACTGTTTTTT. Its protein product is CASSITQGSRKLFF.

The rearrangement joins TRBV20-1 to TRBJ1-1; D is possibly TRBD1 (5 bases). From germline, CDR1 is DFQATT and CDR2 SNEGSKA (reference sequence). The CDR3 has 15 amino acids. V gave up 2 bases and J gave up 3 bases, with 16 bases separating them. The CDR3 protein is CSARKPVTADTEAFF. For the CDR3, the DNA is TGCAGTGCTAGAAAGCCGGTGACAGCGGACACTGAAGCTTTCTTT.

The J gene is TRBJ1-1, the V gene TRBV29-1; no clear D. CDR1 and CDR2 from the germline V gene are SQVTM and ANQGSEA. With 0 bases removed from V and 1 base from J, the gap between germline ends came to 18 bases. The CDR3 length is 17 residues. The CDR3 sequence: CSVEDSGGEVRNTEAFF. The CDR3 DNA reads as TGCAGCGTTGAAGATAGCGGAGGTGAGGTAAGGAACACTGAAGCTTTCTTT.

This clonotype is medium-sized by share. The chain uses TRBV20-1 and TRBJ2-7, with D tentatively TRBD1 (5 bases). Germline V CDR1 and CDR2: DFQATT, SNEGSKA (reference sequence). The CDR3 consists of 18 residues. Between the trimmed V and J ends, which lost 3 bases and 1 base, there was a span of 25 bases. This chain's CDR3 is CSARARHVTDTTSYEQYF. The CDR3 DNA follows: TGCAGTGCTAGGGCACGCCACGTCACGGACACCACGTCCTACGAGCAGTACTTC.

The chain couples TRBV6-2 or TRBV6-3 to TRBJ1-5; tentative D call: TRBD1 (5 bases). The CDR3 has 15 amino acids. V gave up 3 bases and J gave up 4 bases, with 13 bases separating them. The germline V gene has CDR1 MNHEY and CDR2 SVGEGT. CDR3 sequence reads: CASSYFPGRNQPQHF. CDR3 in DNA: TGTGCCAGCAGTTATTTCCCAGGGAGAAATCAGCCCCAGCATTTT.

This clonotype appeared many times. The CDR3 coding sequence is TGCGCCAGCAGCTTGGAAGGGGGATCTAATGAAAAACTGTTTTTT. This sequence encodes CASSLEGGSNEKLFF. The V call is TRBV5-1, the J call TRBJ1-4; possible D gene TRBD1, 6 bases. From germline, CDR1 is SGHRS and CDR2 YFSETQ. This CDR3 comprises 15 residues. V was cut by 0 bases and J by 3 bases, with 9 bases left in between.

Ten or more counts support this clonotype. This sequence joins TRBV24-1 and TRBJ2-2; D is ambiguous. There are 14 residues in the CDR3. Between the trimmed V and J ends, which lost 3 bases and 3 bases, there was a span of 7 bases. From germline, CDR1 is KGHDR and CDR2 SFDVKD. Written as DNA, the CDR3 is TGTGCCACCAGTGATCCCCAGTACACCGGGGAGCTGTTTTTT. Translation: CATSDPQYTGELFF.

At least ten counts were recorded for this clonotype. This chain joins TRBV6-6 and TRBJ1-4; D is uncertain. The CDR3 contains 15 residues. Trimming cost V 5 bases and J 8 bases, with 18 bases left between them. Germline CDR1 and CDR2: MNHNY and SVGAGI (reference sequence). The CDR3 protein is CASSDGRSGDEKLFF. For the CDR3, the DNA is TGTGCCAGCAGTGACGGACGGTCAGGCGACGAAAAACTGTTTTTT.

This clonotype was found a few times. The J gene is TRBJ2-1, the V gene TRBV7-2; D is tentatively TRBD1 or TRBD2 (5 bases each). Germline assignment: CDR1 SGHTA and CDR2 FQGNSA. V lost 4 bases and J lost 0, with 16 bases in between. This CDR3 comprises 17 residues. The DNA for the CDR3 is TGTGCCAGCAGCTCTTTTGGGACCAGGAGCTCCTACAATGAGCAGTTCTTC. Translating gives CASSSFGTRSSYNEQFF.

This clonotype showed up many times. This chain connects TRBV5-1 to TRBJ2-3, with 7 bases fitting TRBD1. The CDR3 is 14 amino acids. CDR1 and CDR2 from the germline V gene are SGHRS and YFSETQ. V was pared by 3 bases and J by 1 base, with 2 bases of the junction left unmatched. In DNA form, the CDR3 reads TGCGCCAGCAGCTGGGGACAGCGCACAGATACGCAGTATTTT. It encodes CASSWGQRTDTQYF.

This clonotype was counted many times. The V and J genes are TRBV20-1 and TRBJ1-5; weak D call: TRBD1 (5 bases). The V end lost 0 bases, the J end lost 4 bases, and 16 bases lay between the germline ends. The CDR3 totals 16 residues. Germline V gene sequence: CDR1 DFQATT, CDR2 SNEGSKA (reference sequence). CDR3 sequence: CSARDPGSPRNQPQHF. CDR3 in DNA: TGCAGTGCTAGAGACCCAGGGAGCCCCAGAAATCAGCCCCAGCATTTT.

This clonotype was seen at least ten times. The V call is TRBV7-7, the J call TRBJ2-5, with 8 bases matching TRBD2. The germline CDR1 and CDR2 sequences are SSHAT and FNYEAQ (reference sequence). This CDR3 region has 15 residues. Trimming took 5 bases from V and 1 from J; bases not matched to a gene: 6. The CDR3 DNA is TGTGCCAGCAGCCTTGGGGCGGGGGGCCAAGAGACCCAGTACTTC. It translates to CASSLGAGGQETQYF.

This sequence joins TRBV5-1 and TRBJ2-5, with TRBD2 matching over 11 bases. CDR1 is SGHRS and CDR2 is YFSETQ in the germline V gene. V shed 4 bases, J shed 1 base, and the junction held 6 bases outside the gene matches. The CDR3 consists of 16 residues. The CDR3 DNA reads TGCGCCAGCAGCCTAACTAGCGGGGGCGTCCAAGAGACCCAGTACTTC. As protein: CASSLTSGGVQETQYF. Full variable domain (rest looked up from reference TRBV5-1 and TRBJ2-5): KAGVTQTPRYLIKTRGQQVTLSCSPISGHRSVSWYQQTPGQGLQFLFEYFSETQRNKGNFPGRFSGRQFSNSRSEMNVSTLELGDSALYLCASSLTSGGVQETQYFGPGTRLLVL.

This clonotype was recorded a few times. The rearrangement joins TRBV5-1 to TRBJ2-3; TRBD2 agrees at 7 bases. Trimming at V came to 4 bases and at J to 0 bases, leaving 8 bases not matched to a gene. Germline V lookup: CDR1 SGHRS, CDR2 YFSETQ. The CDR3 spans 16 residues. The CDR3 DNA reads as TGCGCCAGCAGCAGTGCAAGCGGGGCTAGCACAGATACGCAGTATTTT. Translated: CASSSASGASTDTQYF.

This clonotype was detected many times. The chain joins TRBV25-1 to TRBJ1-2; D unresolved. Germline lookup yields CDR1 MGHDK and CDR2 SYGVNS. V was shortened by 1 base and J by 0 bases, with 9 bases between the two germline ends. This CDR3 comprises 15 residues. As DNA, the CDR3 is TGTGCCAGCAGTGAATGGGCGGACGCTAACTATGGCTACACCTTC. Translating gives CASSEWADANYGYTF.

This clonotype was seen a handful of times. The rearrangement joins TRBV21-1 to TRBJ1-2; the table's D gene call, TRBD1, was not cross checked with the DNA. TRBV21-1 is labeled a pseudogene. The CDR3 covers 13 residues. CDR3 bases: TGTGCCAGCAGCCTCAGGGGGTATTATGGCTACACCTTC. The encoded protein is CASSLRGYYGYTF.

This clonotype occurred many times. The CDR3 bases are TGTGCCAGCAGCTTTAGCTCCTACGAGCAGTACTTC. This sequence encodes CASSFSSYEQYF. The chain combines TRBV3-1 with TRBJ2-7; D remains ambiguous. Germline V CDR1 and CDR2: LGHDT, YNNKEL (reference sequence). Trimming took 5 bases from V and 0 from J, leaving 5 bases between them. The CDR3 sequence is 12 residues long.

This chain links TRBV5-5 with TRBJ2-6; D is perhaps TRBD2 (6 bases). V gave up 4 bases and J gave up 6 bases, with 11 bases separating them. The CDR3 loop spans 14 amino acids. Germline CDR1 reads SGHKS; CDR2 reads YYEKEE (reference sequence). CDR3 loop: CASSQEGAANVLTF. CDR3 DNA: TGTGCCAGCAGCCAGGAGGGTGCGGCCAACGTCCTGACTTTC.

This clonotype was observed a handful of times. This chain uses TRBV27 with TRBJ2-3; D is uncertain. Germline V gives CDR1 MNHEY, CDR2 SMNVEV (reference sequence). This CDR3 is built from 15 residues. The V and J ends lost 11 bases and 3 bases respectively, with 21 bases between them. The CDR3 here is CASRRVYSTTDTQYF. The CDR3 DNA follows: TGTGCCTCCCGTCGGGTTTATTCAACAACAGATACGCAGTATTTT.

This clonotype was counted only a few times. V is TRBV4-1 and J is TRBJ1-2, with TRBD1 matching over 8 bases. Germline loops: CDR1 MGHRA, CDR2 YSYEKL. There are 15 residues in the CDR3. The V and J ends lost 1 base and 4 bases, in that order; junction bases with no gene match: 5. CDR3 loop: CASSQGHRGIYGYTF. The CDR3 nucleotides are TGCGCCAGCAGCCAAGGGCACAGGGGGATCTATGGCTACACCTTC.

CDR3 nucleotides: TGCGCCAGCAGCCAGGGACAGGTTGGCACAGATACGCAGTATTTT. Translating it yields CASSQGQVGTDTQYF. The J gene is TRBJ2-3, the V gene TRBV5-1; 8 bases map to TRBD1. The CDR3 loop spans 15 amino acids. Germline V gives CDR1 SGHRS, CDR2 YFSETQ. V lost 4 bases and J lost 1; bases outside the gene matches: 5.

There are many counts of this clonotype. The CDR3 is CASSPVWVLLNSNQPQHF. The CDR3 nucleotides are TGTGCCAGCAGCCCGGTTTGGGTGCTTCTGAATAGCAATCAGCCCCAGCATTTT. The rearrangement uses TRBV7-8 and TRBJ1-5; D is undetermined. The germline V gene encodes CDR1 SGHVS and CDR2 FQNEAQ. The CDR3 length is 18 residues. V lost 5 bases to trimming and J lost 0 bases, with 20 bases between them.